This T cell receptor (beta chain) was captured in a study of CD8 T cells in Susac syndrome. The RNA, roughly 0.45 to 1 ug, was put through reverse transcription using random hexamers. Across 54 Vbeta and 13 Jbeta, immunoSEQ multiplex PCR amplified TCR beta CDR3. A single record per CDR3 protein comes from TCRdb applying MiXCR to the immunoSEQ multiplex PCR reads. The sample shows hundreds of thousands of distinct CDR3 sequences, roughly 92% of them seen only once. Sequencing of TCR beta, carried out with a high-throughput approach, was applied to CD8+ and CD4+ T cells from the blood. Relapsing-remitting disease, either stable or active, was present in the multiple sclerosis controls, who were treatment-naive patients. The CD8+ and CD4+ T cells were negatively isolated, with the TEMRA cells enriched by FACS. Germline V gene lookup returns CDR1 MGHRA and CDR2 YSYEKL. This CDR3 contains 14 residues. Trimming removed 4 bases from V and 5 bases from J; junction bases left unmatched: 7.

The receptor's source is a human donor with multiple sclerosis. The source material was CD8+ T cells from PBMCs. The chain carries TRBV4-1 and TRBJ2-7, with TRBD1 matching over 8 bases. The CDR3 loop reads CASSPPDRDNEQYF. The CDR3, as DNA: TGCGCCAGCAGCCCCCCGGACAGGGACAACGAGCAGTACTTC.